What follows are 29 T cell receptor beta chains derived from one specimen sequenced in a study of blood T cell repertoires in COVID-19. Clones were read by immunoSEQ multiplex PCR, and TCRdb kept only the in-frame ones, dropping some. The data show some 65,000 clones, 88% seen once. Sequences were obtained from peripheral blood. Receptors were obtained from a woman aged 80 or older with active COVID-19.

The chain couples TRBV10-3 to TRBJ2-1, with D maybe TRBD2 (7 bases). Trimming pared 0 bases from V and 2 bases from J, leaving 11 bases between. CDR1 is ENHRY and CDR2 is SYGVKD in the germline V gene. The CDR3 has 16 residues. The CDR3 bases are TGTGCCATCAGTGAGTCTGGCGGGGGCCCCTACAATGAGCAGTTCTTC. Its translation: CAISESGGGPYNEQFF.

The CDR3 bases are TGTGCCAGCAGCCATAGCGGGGGTTGGTACGAGCAGTACTTC. It yields the protein CASSHSGGWYEQYF. V is TRBV7-9 and J is TRBJ2-7; 9 nucleotides line up with TRBD2. Germline V CDR1 and CDR2: SEHNR, FQNEAQ (reference sequence). Losses at the gene ends were 5 bases for V and 4 bases for J; bases not matched to a gene: 6. The CDR3 loop spans 14 amino acids. The full variable domain, completed using reference TRBV7-9 and TRBJ2-7, is DTGVSQNPRHKITKRGQNVTFRCDPISEHNRLYWYRQTLGQGPEFLTYFQNEAQLEKSRLLSDRFSAERPKGSFSTLEIQRTEQGDSAMYLCASSHSGGWYEQYFGPGTRLTVT.

The genes are TRBV6-2 or TRBV6-3 and TRBJ2-7; D may be TRBD1 (6 bases). This CDR3 region has 15 residues. V was trimmed by 0 bases and J by 3 bases, leaving 12 bases between them. From germline, CDR1 is MNHEY and CDR2 SVGEGT. CDR3 loop: CASSYSGRGVYEQYF. The CDR3 coding sequence is TGTGCCAGCAGTTACTCGGGCAGGGGAGTCTACGAGCAGTACTTC.

The chain recombines TRBV5-1 with TRBJ2-1; TRBD2 matches 10 bases. This CDR3 has 17 amino acids. Germline V gives CDR1 SGHRS, CDR2 YFSETQ. V lost 4 bases, J lost 0 bases, and 7 bases stayed unmatched. The CDR3 nucleotides read TGCGCCAGCAGCCTAGCGGGGGATGCCTTCTCCTACAATGAGCAGTTCTTC. Residues: CASSLAGDAFSYNEQFF.

J is TRBJ2-7 and V is TRBV24-1; TRBD1 agrees at 9 bases. Germline CDR1 is KGHDR and CDR2 is SFDVKD. This CDR3 spans 14 amino acids. With 8 bases clipped from V and 5 bases from J, the junction kept 9 bases outside the gene matches. CDR3 sequence: CATMDRGSCHEQYF. Written as DNA, the CDR3 is TGTGCCACCATGGACAGGGGCTCTTGTCACGAGCAGTACTTC.

This clone was counted once. The CDR3 bases are TGTGCCAGCAGCCACAGGAACTACAATGAGCAGTTCTTC. It translates to CASSHRNYNEQFF. The V call is TRBV14, the J call TRBJ2-1; no reliable D call. Per germline, CDR1 SGHDN and CDR2 FVKESK. The CDR3 covers 13 residues. Trimming pared 3 bases from V and 3 bases from J, leaving 6 bases between. The variable domain in full, completed from reference TRBV14 and TRBJ2-1, reads EAGVTQFPSHSVIEKGQTVTLRCDPISGHDNLYWYRRVMGKEIKFLLHFVKESKQDESGMPNNRFLAERTGGTYSTLKVQPAELEDSGVYFCASSHRNYNEQFFGPGTRLTVL.

V gene TRBV9 combines with J gene TRBJ2-1; 8 nucleotides match TRBD2. Trimming at V came to 4 bases and at J to 7 bases, leaving 10 bases not matched to a gene. The CDR3 extends over 15 amino acids. Germline lookup yields CDR1 SGDLS and CDR2 YYNGEE. CDR3 amino acids: CASSRGGLHLNEQFF. The CDR3 nucleotides read TGTGCCAGCAGCCGCGGGGGGTTACACCTAAATGAGCAGTTCTTC. The variable domain in full, with the rest retrieved from reference TRBV9 and TRBJ2-1, is DSGVTQTPKHLITATGQRVTLRCSPRSGDLSVYWYQQSLDQGLQFLIQYYNGEERAKGNILERFSAQQFPDLHSELNLSSLELGDSALYFCASSRGGLHLNEQFFGPGTRLTVL.

V gene TRBV7-6 combines with J gene TRBJ2-1, with 8 bases identical to TRBD2. Germline V gene lookup returns CDR1 SGHVS and CDR2 FNYEAQ. The V segment lost 4 bases and the J segment 9 bases; nucleotides outside the gene matches: 5. This CDR3 is built from 13 residues. CDR3 sequence reads: CASSSGGRVEQFF. For the CDR3, the DNA is TGTGCCAGCAGCTCGGGGGGGAGAGTTGAGCAGTTCTTC.

The gene calls are TRBV10-3 and TRBJ2-6; D possibly corresponds to TRBD1 (6 bases). CDR3 length: 18 amino acids. The germline V gene encodes CDR1 ENHRY and CDR2 SYGVKD. V was cut by 4 bases and J by 0 bases, with 16 bases left in between. CDR3 sequence reads: CAISVQGLASSGANVLTF. The CDR3, as DNA: TGTGCCATCAGTGTACAGGGCCTGGCCTCCTCTGGGGCCAACGTCCTGACTTTC.

The chain combines TRBV2 with TRBJ2-7; D possibly corresponds to TRBD2 (5 bases). This CDR3 is built from 13 residues. CDR1 and CDR2 (germline): SNHLY, FYNNEI. V lost 2 bases and J 3 bases, leaving 8 bases between the germline ends. The CDR3 DNA follows: TGTGCCAGCAGTGAACTAGCCCTCTACGAGCAGTACTTC. Translation gives CASSELALYEQYF.

On this clone itself: Germline and junction disagree at one end, which may indicate a read error. This chain uses TRBV9 with TRBJ2-3; 11 bases align to TRBD2. This CDR3 has 14 amino acids. CDR1 is SGDLS, CDR2 YYNGEE, per germline. CDR3 DNA sequence: TGTGCCAGTAGCGTAACTAGCGGGGGAGATACGCAGTATTTT. This encodes CASSVTSGGDTQYF. The full variable domain, with the rest looked up from reference TRBV9 and TRBJ2-3, is DSGVTQTPKHLITATGQRVTLRCSPRSGDLSVYWYQQSLDQGLQFLIQYYNGEERAKGNILERFSAQQFPDLHSELNLSSLELGDSALYFCASSVTSGGDTQYFGPGTRLTVL.

The chain joins TRBV9 to TRBJ2-2; D gene ambiguous. CDR3 length: 15 residues. CDR1 SGDLS and CDR2 YYNGEE come from the germline V gene. The V and J ends lost 8 bases and 3 bases respectively, with 17 bases between them. This chain's CDR3 is CASSKAVPHTGELFF. DNA of the CDR3: TGTGCCAGTTCTAAGGCGGTTCCGCACACCGGGGAGCTGTTTTTT.

The J gene is TRBJ1-4, the V gene TRBV5-1; maybe TRBD1 (6 bases). The ends were cut back, 1 base at V and 8 bases at J, with 18 bases in the middle. Germline V gene sequence: CDR1 SGHRS, CDR2 YFSETQ. The CDR3 consists of 16 residues. CDR3 nucleotide sequence: TGCGCCAGCAGCTTGACCATACAGGGATCAGGAGAAAAACTGTTTTTT. Protein: CASSLTIQGSGEKLFF.

The chain employs TRBV6-2 or TRBV6-3 and TRBJ1-1; D is perhaps TRBD1 (5 bases). This CDR3 is built from 15 residues. CDR1 and CDR2 (germline): MNHEY, SVGEGT. V lost 0 bases to trimming and J lost 1 base, with 9 bases between them. The DNA of the CDR3 is TGTGCCAGCAGTTACTCCGGGCAGGGGAACACTGAAGCTTTCTTT. Its protein is CASSYSGQGNTEAFF.

The chain carries TRBV20-1 and TRBJ2-3; TRBD2 agrees at 9 bases. The CDR3 consists of 16 residues. Per the germline V gene, CDR1 is DFQATT and CDR2 is SNEGSKA (reference sequence). V dropped 3 bases and J dropped 2; count of bases not matched to a gene: 9. The CDR3 DNA follows: TGCAGTGCTAGTGGGGCTAGCGGGGAGAACACAGATACGCAGTATTTT. This codes for CSASGASGENTDTQYF.

The CDR3 nucleotides read TGTGCCAGCAGCTTAGGGGCAGGATCCTACGAGCAGTACTTC. The encoded protein is CASSLGAGSYEQYF. The chain links TRBV5-6 to TRBJ2-7, with a tentative D call TRBD1 (5 bases). CDR3 size: 14 residues. CDR1 SGHDT and CDR2 YYEEEE come from the germline V gene. V lost 2 bases to trimming and J lost 1 base, with 10 bases between them. Full variable domain (outside the CDR3, taken from reference TRBV5-6 and TRBJ2-7): DAGVTQSPTHLIKTRGQQVTLRCSPKSGHDTVSWYQQALGQGPQFIFQYYEEEERQRGNFPDRFSGHQFPNYSSELNVNALLLGDSALYLCASSLGAGSYEQYFGPGTRLTVT.

A word on this clone: Other DNA sequences within the sample encode an identical CDR3. The gene calls are TRBV7-2 and TRBJ1-1; D is uncertain. This CDR3 is built from 12 residues. Trimming took off 4 bases at V and 2 bases at J, with 5 bases between the two ends. Germline CDR1 reads SGHTA; CDR2 reads FQGNSA. CDR3 DNA sequence: TGTGCCAGCAGCTCGTATAACACTGAAGCTTTCTTT. Protein sequence: CASSSYNTEAFF.

The chain recombines TRBV5-1 with TRBJ2-7; no definite D call. Germline CDR1 SGHRS, CDR2 YFSETQ. Trimming shortened V by 2 bases and J by 7 bases, and 10 bases separated the two germline ends. This CDR3 has 12 residues. CDR3 in amino acids: CASSFLSGEQYF. In DNA, the CDR3 is TGCGCCAGCAGCTTTCTTTCCGGGGAGCAGTACTTC.

The V call is TRBV18, the J call TRBJ2-3; 10 nucleotides align to TRBD2. J gave up 3 bases and V 3 bases, and 3 bases lay outside the gene matches. The CDR3 runs to 15 residues. Germline loops: CDR1 KGHSH, CDR2 LQKENI. In DNA, the CDR3 is TGTGCCAGCTCACCTTTAGCGGGGGGAACAGATACGCAGTATTTT. It yields the protein CASSPLAGGTDTQYF.

The gene calls are TRBV5-6 and TRBJ2-1, with TRBD2 matching 9 bases. With 4 bases clipped from V and 2 bases from J, the junction kept 16 bases outside the gene matches. Germline V CDR1 and CDR2: SGHDT, YYEEEE. The CDR3 contains 19 residues. The chain's CDR3 is CASSQGASGDKLPYNEQFF. CDR3 bases: TGTGCCAGCAGCCAGGGCGCTAGCGGGGATAAATTGCCCTACAATGAGCAGTTCTTC.

The V and J genes are TRBV27 and TRBJ1-1; D gene ambiguous. The CDR3 spans 13 residues. V lost 3 bases and J lost 2, with 7 bases in between. The germline gives CDR1 MNHEY, CDR2 SMNVEV (reference sequence). CDR3 in DNA: TGTGCCAGCAGTTTTGGAGAAAACACTGAAGCTTTCTTT. Translating gives CASSFGENTEAFF.

This chain uses TRBV24-1 with TRBJ2-3; unclear D gene. The germline V gene has CDR1 KGHDR and CDR2 SFDVKD. The CDR3 covers 14 residues. V lost 1 base, J lost 8 bases, and 12 bases lay in between. CDR3: CATSDFLEPGTQYF. CDR3 sequence (DNA): TGTGCCACCAGTGATTTTCTAGAGCCGGGTACGCAGTATTTT.

The rearrangement links TRBV5-4 to TRBJ1-3; D is possibly TRBD1 (6 bases). This CDR3 is built from 15 residues. Looked up from germline, CDR1 is SGHNT and CDR2 is YYREEE (reference sequence). V dropped 4 bases and J dropped 0 bases, with 11 bases sitting between them. CDR3 in amino acids: CASSIRGSSGNTIYF. The CDR3 coding sequence is TGTGCCAGCAGCATCAGGGGCAGCTCTGGAAACACCATATATTTT.

In the case of this clone: The sample carries other DNA sequences with the same CDR3. V is TRBV3-1 (or the pseudogene TRBV3-2) and J is TRBJ2-5, with D uncertain. Germline values: CDR1 LGHDT, CDR2 YNNKEL (reference sequence). Trimming stripped 0 bases from V and 7 bases from J, with 9 bases between. This CDR3 contains 13 residues. CDR3 region: CASSQDRPGTQYF. Here the CDR3 DNA reads TGTGCCAGCAGCCAAGACCGTCCGGGGACCCAGTACTTC.

The V gene is TRBV6-4, the J gene TRBJ2-1, with 7 bases aligning to TRBD2. V gave up 8 bases and J gave up 2 bases; unmatched junction bases: 6. Germline CDR1 MRHNA, CDR2 SNTAGT. The CDR3 is made up of 14 amino acids. The CDR3 DNA reads TGTGCCAGCGCCCCAGGGAGGGCCTACAATGAGCAGTTCTTC. This codes for CASAPGRAYNEQFF.

J is TRBJ1-6 and V is TRBV19; 7 positions agree with TRBD1. CDR1 and CDR2 from the germline V gene are LNHDA and SQIVND (reference sequence). V trimming: 5 bases; J trimming: 5 bases; junction bases outside the gene matches: 9. The CDR3 runs 16 residues. This CDR3 reads CASSPSGTEHNSPLHF. Written as DNA, the CDR3 is TGTGCCAGTAGTCCCTCCGGGACAGAGCATAATTCACCCCTCCACTTT.

This chain links TRBV15 with TRBJ1-2; D might be TRBD1 (5 bases). V lost 0 bases and J 4 bases, leaving 18 bases between the germline ends. Per germline, CDR1 LNHNV and CDR2 YYDKDF (reference sequence). This CDR3 comprises 17 residues. This CDR3 reads CATSRDGPGRGSYGYTF. CDR3 nucleotide sequence: TGTGCCACCAGCAGAGATGGACCGGGACGGGGGTCCTATGGCTACACCTTC.

The chain has TRBV3-1 (or the pseudogene TRBV3-2) and TRBJ2-7; D is unresolved. V was shortened by 7 bases and J by 2 bases, with 12 bases between the two germline ends. Per germline, CDR1 LGHDT and CDR2 YNNKEL (reference sequence). The length of the CDR3 is 13 residues. CDR3 coding DNA: TGTGCCAGCACCCGACACGGAACCTACGAGCAGTACTTC. Translating gives CASTRHGTYEQYF.

The chain is built from TRBV14 and TRBJ2-1; no reliable D call. V was trimmed by 4 bases and J by 0 bases, leaving 13 bases between them. The CDR3 has 16 amino acids. From germline, CDR1 is SGHDN and CDR2 FVKESK. In DNA form, the CDR3 reads TGTGCCAGCAGCCGCTTTGACATGGGCTCCTACAATGAGCAGTTCTTC. Its translation: CASSRFDMGSYNEQFF.